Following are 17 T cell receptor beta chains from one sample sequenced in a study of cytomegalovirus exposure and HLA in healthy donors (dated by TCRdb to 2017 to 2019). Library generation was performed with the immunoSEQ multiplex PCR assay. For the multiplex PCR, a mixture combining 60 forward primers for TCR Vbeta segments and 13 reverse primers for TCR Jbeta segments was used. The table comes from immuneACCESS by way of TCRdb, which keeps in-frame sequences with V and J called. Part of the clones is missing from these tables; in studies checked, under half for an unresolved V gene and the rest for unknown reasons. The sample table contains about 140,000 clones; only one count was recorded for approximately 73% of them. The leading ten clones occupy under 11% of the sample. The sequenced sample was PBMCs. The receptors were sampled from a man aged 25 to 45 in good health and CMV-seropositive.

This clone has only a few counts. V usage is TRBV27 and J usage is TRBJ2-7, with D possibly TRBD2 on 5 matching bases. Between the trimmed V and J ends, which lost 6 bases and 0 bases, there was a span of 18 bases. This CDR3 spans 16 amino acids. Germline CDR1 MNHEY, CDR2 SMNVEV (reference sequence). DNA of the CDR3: TGTGCCAGCAGGTTAGAGGGTGTCGGAAGCTCCTACGAGCAGTACTTC. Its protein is CASRLEGVGSSYEQYF.

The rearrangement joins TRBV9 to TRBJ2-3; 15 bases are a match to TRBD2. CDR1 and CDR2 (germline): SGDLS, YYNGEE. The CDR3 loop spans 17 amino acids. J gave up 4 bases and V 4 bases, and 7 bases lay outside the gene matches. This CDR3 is CASSPGLAGGFADTQYF. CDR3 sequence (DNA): TGTGCCAGCAGCCCGGGACTAGCGGGAGGTTTCGCAGATACGCAGTATTTT. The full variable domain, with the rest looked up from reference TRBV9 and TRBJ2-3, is DSGVTQTPKHLITATGQRVTLRCSPRSGDLSVYWYQQSLDQGLQFLIQYYNGEERAKGNILERFSAQQFPDLHSELNLSSLELGDSALYFCASSPGLAGGFADTQYFGPGTRLTVL.

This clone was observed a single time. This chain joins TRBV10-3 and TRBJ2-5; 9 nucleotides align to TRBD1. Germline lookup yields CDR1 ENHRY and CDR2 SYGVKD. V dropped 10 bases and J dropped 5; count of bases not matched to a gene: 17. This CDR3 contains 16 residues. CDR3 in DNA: TGTGCCACCGCAACTTTGACAGGGGGGTCTGGTGAGACCCAGTACTTC. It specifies CATATLTGGSGETQYF.

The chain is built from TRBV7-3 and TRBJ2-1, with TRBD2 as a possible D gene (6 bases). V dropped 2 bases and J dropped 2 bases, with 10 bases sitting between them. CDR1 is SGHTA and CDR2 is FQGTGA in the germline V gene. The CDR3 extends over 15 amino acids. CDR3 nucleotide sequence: TGTGCCAGCAGCTTAGGGGGGACTCCCTACAATGAGCAGTTCTTC. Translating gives CASSLGGTPYNEQFF.

Written as DNA, the CDR3 is TGTGCCAGTAGCTACGTTGTGGGGGGAAATCAGCCCCAGCATTTT. Translation gives CASSYVVGGNQPQHF. The chain is built from TRBV19 and TRBJ1-5; TRBD1 might be the D (5 bases). The V end was cut by 6 bases, the J end by 4 bases, with 16 bases between. The CDR3 loop spans 15 amino acids. Germline V lookup: CDR1 LNHDA, CDR2 SQIVND (reference sequence).

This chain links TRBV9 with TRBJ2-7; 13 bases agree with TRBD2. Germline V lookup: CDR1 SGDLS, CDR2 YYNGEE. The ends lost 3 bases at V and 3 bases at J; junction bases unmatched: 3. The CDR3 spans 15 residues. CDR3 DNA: TGTGCCAGCAGCGGGGGACTAGCGGGGTTCTACGAGCAGTACTTC. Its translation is CASSGGLAGFYEQYF.

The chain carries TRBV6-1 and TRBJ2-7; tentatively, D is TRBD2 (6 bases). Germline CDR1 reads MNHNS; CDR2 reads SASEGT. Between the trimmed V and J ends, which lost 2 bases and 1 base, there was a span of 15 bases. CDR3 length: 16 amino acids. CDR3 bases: TGTGCCAGCAGTGAACTTGGAGGGAGCACATCCTACGAGCAGTACTTC. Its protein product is CASSELGGSTSYEQYF.

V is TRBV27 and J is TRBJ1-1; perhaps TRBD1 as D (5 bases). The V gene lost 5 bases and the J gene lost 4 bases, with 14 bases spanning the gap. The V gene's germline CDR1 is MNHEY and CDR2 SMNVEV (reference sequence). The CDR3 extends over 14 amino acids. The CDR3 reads CASSLTGGSTEAFF. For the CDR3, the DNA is TGTGCCAGCAGTCTGACGGGGGGGAGCACTGAAGCTTTCTTT.

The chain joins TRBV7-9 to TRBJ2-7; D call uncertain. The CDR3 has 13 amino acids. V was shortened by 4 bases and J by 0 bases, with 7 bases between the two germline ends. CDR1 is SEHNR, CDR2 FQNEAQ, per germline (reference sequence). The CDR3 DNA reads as TGTGCCAGCAGCTCCCCGTCCTCCTACGAGCAGTACTTC. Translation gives CASSSPSSYEQYF.

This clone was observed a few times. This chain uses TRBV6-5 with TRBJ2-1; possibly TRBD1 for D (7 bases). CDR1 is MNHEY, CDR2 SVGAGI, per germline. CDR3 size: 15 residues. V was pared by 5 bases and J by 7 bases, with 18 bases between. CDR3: CASSRDREVMNEQFF. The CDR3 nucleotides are TGTGCCAGCAGTCGCGACAGGGAGGTAATGAATGAGCAGTTCTTC.

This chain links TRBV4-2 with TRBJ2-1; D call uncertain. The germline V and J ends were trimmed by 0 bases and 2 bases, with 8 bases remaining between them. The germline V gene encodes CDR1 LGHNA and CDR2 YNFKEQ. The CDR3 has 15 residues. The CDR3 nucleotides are TGTGCCAGCAGCCAAGATTTAGTCGCCTACAATGAGCAGTTCTTC. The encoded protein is CASSQDLVAYNEQFF.

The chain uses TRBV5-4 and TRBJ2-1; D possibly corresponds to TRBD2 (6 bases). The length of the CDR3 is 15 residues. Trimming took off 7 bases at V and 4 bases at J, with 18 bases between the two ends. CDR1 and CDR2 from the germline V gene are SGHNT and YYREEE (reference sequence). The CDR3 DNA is TGTGCCAGCGCCTCGGGGGAGGCGGAATACAATGAGCAGTTCTTC. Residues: CASASGEAEYNEQFF.

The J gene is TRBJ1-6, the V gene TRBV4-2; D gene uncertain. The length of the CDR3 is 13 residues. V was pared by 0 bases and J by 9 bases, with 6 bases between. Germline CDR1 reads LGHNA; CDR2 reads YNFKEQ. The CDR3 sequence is CASSQESGSPLHF. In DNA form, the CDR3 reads TGTGCCAGCAGCCAAGAATCAGGTTCACCCCTCCACTTT.

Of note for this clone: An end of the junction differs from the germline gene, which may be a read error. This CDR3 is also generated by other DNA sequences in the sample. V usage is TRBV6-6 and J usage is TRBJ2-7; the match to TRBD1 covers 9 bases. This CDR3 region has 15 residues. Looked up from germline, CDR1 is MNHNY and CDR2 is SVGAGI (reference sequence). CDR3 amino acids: CASSAGDRDGYEQYF. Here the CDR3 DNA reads TGTGCCAGCAGTGCAGGGGACAGGGACGGCTACGAACAGTACTTC.

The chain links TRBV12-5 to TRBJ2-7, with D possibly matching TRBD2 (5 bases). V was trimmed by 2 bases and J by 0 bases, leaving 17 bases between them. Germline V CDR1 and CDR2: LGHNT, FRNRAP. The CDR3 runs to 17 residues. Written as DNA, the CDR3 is TGTGCTAGTGGTTTGACCCCGGGAACGTCTTTCTCCTACGAGCAGTACTTC. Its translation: CASGLTPGTSFSYEQYF.

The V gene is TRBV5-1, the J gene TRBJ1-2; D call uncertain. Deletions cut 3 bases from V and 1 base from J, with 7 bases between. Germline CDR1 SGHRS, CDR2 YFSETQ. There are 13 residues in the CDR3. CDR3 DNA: TGCGCCAGCAGCTCCACGGTTAACTATGGCTACACCTTC. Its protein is CASSSTVNYGYTF.

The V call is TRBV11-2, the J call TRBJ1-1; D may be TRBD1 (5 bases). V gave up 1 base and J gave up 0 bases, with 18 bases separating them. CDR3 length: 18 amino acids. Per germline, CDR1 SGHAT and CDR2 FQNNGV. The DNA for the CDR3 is TGTGCCAGCAGCTTAGTATTCTGGGGCCAGACGATGAACACTGAAGCTTTCTTT. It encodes CASSLVFWGQTMNTEAFF. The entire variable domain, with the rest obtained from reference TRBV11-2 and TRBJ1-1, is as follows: EAGVAQSPRYKIIEKRQSVAFWCNPISGHATLYWYQQILGQGPKLLIQFQNNGVVDDSQLPKDRFSAERLKGVDSTLKIQPAKLEDSAVYLCASSLVFWGQTMNTEAFFGQGTRLTVV.